These T cell receptor beta chains were read from a single sample in a study of cytotoxic CD8 clonotypes in ibrutinib-treated CLL. Assay: immunoSEQ multiplex PCR; the TCRdb copy retains only in-frame clones and omits some. This sample yields roughly 160,000 clones, of which under 90% are seen a single time; over 4.5% belongs to the top ten. The sample here was PBMCs, taken after 24 months of ibrutinib treatment. Every receptor here comes from a human donor with chronic lymphocytic leukemia. Both conserved end residues are part of each CDR3. D genes are given only for firm matches. The size entry is marked missing in some rows and otherwise reads once, few, many or a size class.

. TRBJ1-3 TRBV19 . CASTVGRSGNTIYF TGTGCCAGTACGGTGGGCCGCTCTGGAAACACCATATATTTT
. TRBJ2-7 TRBV6-6 TRBD2 CASSYGREGYEQYF TGTGCCAGCAGTTACGGACGGGAGGGGTACGAGCAGTACTTC
. TRBJ2-2 TRBV7-6 . CASSAPSGINTGELFF TGTGCCAGCAGCGCCCCGTCGGGGATTAACACCGGGGAGCTGTTTTTT
. TRBJ1-1 TRBV7-9 . CASSLLRGLNTEAFF TGTGCCAGCAGCTTACTGCGGGGCCTGAACACTGAAGCTTTCTTT
. TRBJ2-6 TRBV6-1 . CASRLDHSGANVLTF TGTGCCAGCAGGCTTGACCACTCTGGGGCCAACGTCCTGACTTTC
. TRBJ2-1 TRBV5-1 . CASSLDPGANNEQFF TGCGCCAGCAGCTTGGACCCGGGGGCTAACAATGAGCAGTTCTTC
. TRBJ1-2 TRBV5-6 . CASSFGGSVGYTF TGTGCCAGCAGCTTCGGGGGTAGTGTTGGCTACACCTTC
. TRBJ2-1 TRBV7-9 TRBD2 CASSPRLAGAGYNEQFF TGTGCCAGCAGCCCCCGACTAGCGGGAGCGGGCTACAATGAGCAGTTCTTC
. TRBJ1-1 TRBV5-6 . CASSKRTDLNTEAFF TGTGCCAGCAGCAAAAGGACAGACCTGAACACTGAAGCTTTCTTT
once TRBJ2-5 TRBV7-2 TRBD2 CASSSSGGRQETQYF TGTGCCAGCAGCTCGTCGGGGGGGCGTCAAGAGACCCAGTACTTC
few TRBJ1-1 TRBV4-1 . CASKFGTEAFF TGCGCCAGCAAATTCGGGACTGAAGCTTTCTTT
many TRBJ1-3 TRBV19 TRBD1 CASHRDRAGNTIYF TGTGCCAGTCACCGGGACAGGGCTGGAAACACCATATATTTT
. TRBJ1-2 TRBV6-5 . CASSPRVGGNYGYTF TGTGCCAGCAGTCCGCGGGTCGGCGGGAACTATGGCTACACCTTC
. TRBJ1-1 TRBV6-6 . CASSYRVEAFF TGTGCCAGCAGTTATAGGGTTGAAGCTTTCTTT
. TRBJ1-1 TRBV10-1 TRBD1 CASSESGQGMTEAFF TGCGCCAGCAGTGAGTCCGGACAGGGGATGACTGAAGCTTTCTTT
. TRBJ2-1 TRBV30 . CAWSGLTSSYNEQFF TGTGCCTGGAGCGGGCTGACCAGCTCCTACAATGAGCAGTTCTTC
few TRBJ1-5 TRBV2 . CARSYPNQPQHF TGTGCCAGAAGTTACCCCAATCAGCCCCAGCATTTT
many TRBJ1-2 TRBV30 . CAWRRGGLGYTF TGTGCCTGGAGGAGAGGGGGACTAGGCTACACCTTC
. TRBJ1-2 TRBV10-3 TRBD1 CASGARQGAGGYTF TGTGCCTCGGGAGCCCGTCAGGGGGCTGGGGGCTACACCTTC
. TRBJ2-2 TRBV6-5 . CASSYRTDANTGELFF TGTGCCAGCAGTTACCGAACAGACGCGAACACCGGGGAGCTGTTTTTT
. TRBJ2-7 TRBV27 . CASSLKGGGLTYEQYF TGTGCCAGCAGTTTAAAGGGAGGCGGATTAACTTACGAGCAGTACTTC
. TRBJ1-1 TRBV7-5 . CVRSFSTPRYMNTEAFF TGTGTCAGAAGCTTCTCGACGCCCAGGTACATGAACACTGAAGCTTTCTTT
. TRBJ1-3 TRBV4-2 . CASSHNFHGSGNTIYF TGTGCCAGCAGCCATAACTTTCACGGATCTGGAAACACCATATATTTT
few TRBJ1-5 TRBV19 . CASKDRAGQPQHF TGTGCCAGTAAGGATAGGGCAGGGCAGCCCCAGCATTTT
. TRBJ2-7 TRBV30 TRBD2 CAWRDGTSLYEQYF TGTGCCTGGAGGGACGGGACTAGCCTCTACGAGCAGTACTTC
. TRBJ1-3 TRBV18 TRBD1 CASSPLEGAKHSGNTIYF TGTGCCAGCTCACCACTTGAGGGGGCAAAGCACTCTGGAAACACCATATATTTT
few TRBJ1-2 TRBV4-3 . CASSQGGRLNGYTF TGCGCCAGCAGCCAAGGCGGGCGGCTGAATGGCTACACCTTC
. TRBJ1-1 TRBV18 . CASSWRAGVNTEAFF TGTGCCAGCTCATGGAGGGCAGGAGTGAACACTGAAGCTTTCTTT
few TRBJ1-2 TRBV7-2 . CASSKQHYGYTF TGTGCCAGCAGCAAACAGCACTATGGCTACACCTTC
. TRBJ1-2 TRBV30 . CAWGTGFGGYTF TGTGCCTGGGGTACTGGTTTCGGTGGCTACACCTTC
few TRBJ2-7 TRBV5-1 TRBD2 CASSSGSTSGGPGAKQYF TGCGCCAGCAGCTCCGGGTCTACTAGCGGGGGGCCAGGAGCAAAGCAGTACTTC
once TRBJ2-7 TRBV6-5 . CASSRPSSYEQYF TGTGCCAGCAGTCGACCAAGCTCCTACGAGCAGTACTTC
. TRBJ2-2 TRBV19 TRBD1 CASSPRGTGFLANTGELFF TGTGCCAGTAGTCCAAGGGGGACAGGGTTCCTCGCGAACACCGGGGAGCTGTTTTTT
few TRBJ2-7 TRBV28 . CASDRGGARVHEQYF TGTGCCAGCGACCGAGGGGGGGCGCGGGTCCACGAGCAGTACTTC
. TRBJ2-7 TRBV5-1 . CASSSFLSYEQYF TGCGCCAGCAGTAGTTTCCTTTCCTACGAGCAGTACTTC
. TRBJ2-5 TRBV4-3 . CASSQDRGETQYF TGCGCCAGCAGCCAAGATCGGGGTGAGACCCAGTACTTC
. TRBJ1-1 TRBV15 . CATSRVASRNTEAFF TGTGCCACCAGCAGAGTAGCCAGCCGGAACACTGAAGCTTTCTTT
. TRBJ1-4 TRBV2 . CASTGQTGARNEKLFF TGTGCCAGCACCGGACAGACAGGCGCACGGAATGAAAAACTGTTTTTT
. TRBJ1-1 TRBV7-3 . CASSPPSGEAFF TGTGCCAGCAGCCCCCCCTCCGGAGAAGCTTTCTTT
. TRBJ2-2 TRBV13 . CASGTGNTGELFF TGTGCCAGCGGTACCGGTAACACCGGGGAGCTGTTTTTT
. TRBJ1-2 TRBV9 TRBD1 CASTRTGQNYGYTF TGTGCCAGCACCAGGACAGGGCAAAACTATGGCTACACCTTC
. TRBJ2-1 TRBV4-1 . CASSQGRGNGFYNEQFF TGCGCCAGCAGCCAAGGGAGGGGGAACGGCTTCTACAATGAGCAGTTCTTC
few TRBJ1-2 TRBV12-2 . CASRGDSLRSYGYTF TGTGCAAGTCGGGGGGACAGCCTCAGGAGCTATGGCTACACCTTC
. TRBJ2-1 TRBV11-2 . CASSLALTSYNEQFF TGTGCCAGCAGCTTAGCACTTACGTCCTACAATGAGCAGTTCTTC
. TRBJ2-1 TRBV6-5 . CASSYHLEGSYNEQFF TGTGCCAGCAGTTACCACCTTGAGGGGTCCTACAATGAGCAGTTCTTC
. TRBJ2-7 TRBV7-9 . CASSLEFRGYEQYF TGTGCCAGCAGCTTAGAGTTCCGAGGTTACGAGCAGTACTTC
. TRBJ1-6 TRBV5-4 . CASRLTQGNSPPHF TGTGCCAGCAGACTTACCCAGGGGAATTCACCCCCCCACTTT
once TRBJ1-2 TRBV2 . CASSEVGPDWGFYGYTF TGTGCCAGCAGTGAAGTTGGCCCAGATTGGGGATTCTATGGCTACACCTTC
. TRBJ1-2 TRBV30 . CAWSVHLQDNYGYTF TGTGCCTGGAGTGTACATCTACAGGATAACTATGGCTACACCTTC
. TRBJ1-5 TRBV18 TRBD1 CASSPRTGGHQPQHF TGTGCCAGCTCCCCCCGGACAGGGGGACATCAGCCCCAGCATTTT
. TRBJ2-7 TRBV20-1 . CSARLGYEQYF TGCAGTGCTCGACTAGGGTACGAGCAGTACTTC
many TRBJ2-1 TRBV27 . CASTAEPYNEQFF TGTGCCAGCACGGCGGAGCCCTACAATGAGCAGTTCTTC